The clone carrying this T cell receptor beta chain has a handful of counts. The sample is drawn from a study of blood T cell repertoires in COVID-19. V lost 4 bases and J lost 4; bases outside the gene matches: 4. Germline values: CDR1 KGHSH, CDR2 LQKENI. The CDR3 is 14 amino acids. Per the study methods: Estimated nucleated cell counts came from reference gene primer amplification. Here immunoSEQ multiplex PCR was the method, and the copy in TCRdb shows in-frame clones only, minus some. That table furnishes V, J and clone size, whereas the DNA furnished D and trimming. This table has roughly 290,000 clones, approximately 83% appearing once.

The rearrangement uses TRBV18 and TRBJ1-2, with 9 bases aligning to TRBD1. Sequencing used PBMCs or T cells enriched from blood (not recorded which). This TCR was sampled from a young man who had recovered from COVID-19. Written as DNA, the CDR3 is TGTGCCAGCTCACAGGACAGGGGAAGCTATGGCTACACCTTC. Protein sequence: CASSQDRGSYGYTF.